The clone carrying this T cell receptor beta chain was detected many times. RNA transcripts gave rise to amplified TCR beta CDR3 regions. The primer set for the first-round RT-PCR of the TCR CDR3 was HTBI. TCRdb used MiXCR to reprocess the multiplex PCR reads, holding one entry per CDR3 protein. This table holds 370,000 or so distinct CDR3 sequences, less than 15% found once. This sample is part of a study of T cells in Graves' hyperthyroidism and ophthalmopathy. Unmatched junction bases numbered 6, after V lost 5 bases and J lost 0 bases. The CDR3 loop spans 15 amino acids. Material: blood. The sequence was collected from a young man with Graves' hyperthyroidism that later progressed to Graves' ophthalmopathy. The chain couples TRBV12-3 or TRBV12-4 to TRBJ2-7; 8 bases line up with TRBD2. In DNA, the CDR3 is TGTGCCAGCAGTCCCTATAGCGGGGTCTCCTACGAGCAGTACTTC. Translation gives CASSPYSGVSYEQYF.